These 30 T cell receptor beta chains came from one sample sequenced in a study of blood T cells in healthy people across ages (dated by TCRdb to about 2015). Library preparation used 5' RACE. Sequenced on an Illumina HiSeq 2500. A second PCR of about 6 to 12 cycles was performed with a sample-barcoded 5' primer and a J-beta primer mix. TCRdb reprocessing: public reads trimmed at Q25 with fastp, clones called with MiXCR, in-frame beta chains kept. Entries are consolidated by CDR3 protein sequence, retaining the most common genes and DNA. This sample comprises hundreds of thousands of distinct CDR3 sequences, more than 40% of them detected only once. Nearly 20% of the sample comes from the top ten. The sequenced sample consisted of blood. The origin of the receptors is a man in his 60s in good health.

In its sample, this clonotype was seen once. The J gene is TRBJ2-3, the V gene TRBV12-3 or TRBV12-4; 13 bases line up with TRBD2. The junction had 4 bases not matched to a gene; V was cut back by 7 bases and J by 6 bases. This CDR3 region has 14 residues. The CDR3 DNA reads as TGTGCCAGCAAAGGGACTAGCGGGGAGGATACGCAGTATTTT. The encoded protein is CASKGTSGEDTQYF.

This clonotype was picked up a small number of times. The genes are TRBV7-2 and TRBJ2-3; 10 positions agree with TRBD2. Germline lookup yields CDR1 SGHTA and CDR2 FQGNSA. V trimming: 2 bases; J trimming: 8 bases; junction bases outside the gene matches: 10. There are 16 residues in the CDR3. DNA of the CDR3: TGTGCCAGCAGCTTAATCACTAGCGGGGACGGGGGTACGCAGTATTTT. Translating gives CASSLITSGDGGTQYF.

The chain is built from TRBV12-3 or TRBV12-4 and TRBJ1-5; the D gene is possibly TRBD1 (5 bases). The CDR3 spans 17 residues. The V gene lost 5 bases and the J gene lost 0 bases, with 17 bases spanning the gap. CDR3 region: CASSTSGLRISNQPQHF. CDR3 DNA sequence: TGTGCCAGCAGTACATCGGGACTGAGGATTAGCAATCAGCCCCAGCATTTT.

The chain combines TRBV7-9 with TRBJ2-1; D is possibly TRBD1 or TRBD2 (5 bases each). There are 13 residues in the CDR3. V lost 2 bases and J lost 8, with 10 bases in between. Germline CDR1 reads SEHNR; CDR2 reads FQNEAQ (reference sequence). The CDR3 coding sequence is TGTGCCAGCAGCTTAAGTGGGACCGATGAGCAGTTCTTC. It encodes CASSLSGTDEQFF.

This clonotype was seen many times. V and J are TRBV7-2 and TRBJ1-4; tentatively, D is TRBD1 (5 bases). The CDR3 has 15 amino acids. Germline CDR1 reads SGHTA; CDR2 reads FQGNSA. The V and J ends lost 4 bases and 4 bases respectively, with 13 bases between them. CDR3 nucleotide sequence: TGTGCCAGCAGCTCTAGGACAAATCATAATGAAAAACTGTTTTTT. Translation gives CASSSRTNHNEKLFF.

This sequence joins TRBV20-1 and TRBJ1-1; TRBD1 might be the D (5 bases). V lost 1 base, J lost 0 bases, and 9 bases lay in between. CDR1 and CDR2 from the germline V gene are DFQATT and SNEGSKA (reference sequence). CDR3 length: 14 residues. This CDR3 reads CSARGNRMNTEAFF. The CDR3 coding sequence is TGCAGTGCTAGAGGTAACAGGATGAACACTGAAGCTTTCTTT.

The CDR3 DNA reads TGCGCCAGCAGTCTTTTCGGAGGAAGACAGGGTCGGGAAAAACTGTTTTTT. It translates to CASSLFGGRQGREKLFF. The chain joins TRBV5-1 to TRBJ1-4; 7 bases match TRBD1. V trimming: 5 bases; J trimming: 8 bases; junction bases outside the gene matches: 18. The V gene's germline CDR1 is SGHRS and CDR2 YFSETQ. This CDR3 contains 17 residues.

This chain connects TRBV10-3 to TRBJ2-3; D might be TRBD2 (7 bases). The length of the CDR3 is 18 residues. Trimming shortened V by 2 bases and J by 2 bases, and 20 bases separated the two germline ends. Germline V gene sequence: CDR1 ENHRY, CDR2 SYGVKD. Written as DNA, the CDR3 is TGTGCCATCAGTGAGGCTTGGGACCGACGGGGGGCCACAGATACGCAGTATTTT. It specifies CAISEAWDRRGATDTQYF.

This clonotype was counted at least ten times. The chain employs TRBV7-9 and TRBJ2-5; no definite D call. The CDR3 is made up of 15 amino acids. Germline V gene data show CDR1 as SEHNR and CDR2 as FQNEAQ (reference sequence). Trimming cost V 5 bases and J 1 base, with 14 bases left between them. The CDR3 reads CASSPRTDPQETQYF. The CDR3 nucleotides read TGTGCCAGCAGCCCCAGGACGGATCCCCAAGAGACCCAGTACTTC.

This clonotype was counted only a few times. The CDR3, as DNA: TGTGCCAGCAGCTTGGAGTTTGGCGAGCAGTACTTC. This sequence encodes CASSLEFGEQYF. J is TRBJ2-5 and V is TRBV5-4; D call uncertain. The DNA end favors TRBJ2-7, so the J call may be wrong. CDR1 and CDR2 from the germline V gene are SGHNT and YYREEE (reference sequence). The CDR3 consists of 12 residues.

The J gene is TRBJ1-5, the V gene TRBV20-1, with a weak D call TRBD1 (5 bases). This CDR3 has 15 residues. Germline CDR1 is DFQATT and CDR2 is SNEGSKA (reference sequence). Trimming cost V 0 bases and J 5 bases, with 14 bases left between them. CDR3 DNA: TGCAGTGCTAGAGATGGTTCGACAGAGCATCAGCCCCAGCATTTT. As protein: CSARDGSTEHQPQHF.

The J gene is TRBJ2-1, the V gene TRBV5-1; 10 nucleotides match TRBD1. The J segment lost 7 bases and the V segment lost 0 bases, leaving 7 bases of the junction unmatched. Germline V lookup: CDR1 SGHRS, CDR2 YFSETQ. This CDR3 spans 16 amino acids. The CDR3 is CASSLATTGGKNEQFF. CDR3 sequence (DNA): TGCGCCAGCAGCTTGGCCACGACAGGGGGCAAGAATGAGCAGTTCTTC.

The chain couples TRBV7-6 to TRBJ2-3; weak D call: TRBD2 (5 bases). CDR3 length: 14 residues. V was clipped by 3 bases and J by 6 bases, with 13 bases between them. The germline gives CDR1 SGHVS, CDR2 FNYEAQ. As DNA, the CDR3 is TGTGCCAGCAGCTTGGGCGGAGGTTGTGATACGCAGTATTTT. Its protein is CASSLGGGCDTQYF. Full variable domain (outside the CDR3, taken from reference TRBV7-6 and TRBJ2-3): GAGVSQSPRYKVTKRGQDVALRCDPISGHVSLYWYRQALGQGPEFLTYFNYEAQQDKSGLPNDRFSAERPEGSISTLTIQRTEQRDSAMYRCASSLGGGCDTQYFGPGTRLTVL.

This clonotype was recorded a few times. The chain combines TRBV20-1 with TRBJ1-1; D ambiguous. The length of the CDR3 is 13 residues. Germline CDR1 reads DFQATT; CDR2 reads SNEGSKA (reference sequence). Trimming took 6 bases from V and 3 from J, leaving 14 bases between them. The CDR3 nucleotides read TGCAGTGCCCGCGGCCATGGGGACACTGAAGCTTTCTTT. Translated, it gives CSARGHGDTEAFF.

V is TRBV5-1 and J is TRBJ2-1; 9 nucleotides line up with TRBD1. This CDR3 region has 16 residues. V lost 0 bases and J lost 5; bases outside the gene matches: 6. Germline assignment: CDR1 SGHRS and CDR2 YFSETQ. Written as DNA, the CDR3 is TGCGCCAGCAGCTTGGTGGGGACAGGGTCAAACAATGAGCAGTTCTTC. This translates into CASSLVGTGSNNEQFF.

This clonotype occurred many times. The CDR3 nucleotides are TGTGCCAGCACCGGCTCTGGGGCCAACGTCCTGACTTTC. Its translation is CASTGSGANVLTF. The chain links TRBV6-5 to TRBJ2-6; D not resolved. Trimming took 7 bases from V and 0 from J, leaving 4 bases between them. CDR3 length: 13 amino acids. Germline V gene lookup returns CDR1 MNHEY and CDR2 SVGAGI.

J is TRBJ2-7 and V is TRBV30; no reliable D call. The V gene's germline CDR1 is GTSNPN and CDR2 SVGIG (reference sequence). Trimming shortened V by 2 bases and J by 0 bases, and 11 bases separated the two germline ends. The CDR3 runs 14 residues. This chain's CDR3 is CAWSLLLPSYEQYF. CDR3 coding DNA: TGTGCCTGGAGTCTCCTACTCCCCTCCTACGAGCAGTACTTC.

The chain couples TRBV2 to TRBJ1-1, with a tentative D call TRBD1 (5 bases). V was shortened by 7 bases and J by 3 bases, with 21 bases between the two germline ends. The CDR3 has 16 residues. CDR1 and CDR2 from the germline V gene are SNHLY and FYNNEI. The CDR3 reads CASIRVQGPKDTEAFF. DNA of the CDR3: TGTGCCAGCATCAGGGTACAAGGCCCCAAGGACACTGAAGCTTTCTTT. Complete variable domain (other parts from reference TRBV2 and TRBJ1-1): EPEVTQTPSHQVTQMGQEVILRCVPISNHLYFYWYRQILGQKVEFLVSFYNNEISEKSEIFDDQFSVERPDGSNFTLKIRSTKLEDSAMYFCASIRVQGPKDTEAFFGQGTRLTVV.

V and J are TRBV5-1 and TRBJ2-3, with D unresolved. Germline assignment: CDR1 SGHRS and CDR2 YFSETQ. The CDR3 loop spans 15 amino acids. V gave up 1 base and J gave up 2 bases, with 11 bases separating them. The CDR3 DNA reads as TGCGCCAGCAGCTTGTTGACCCGAGACACAGATACGCAGTATTTT. This translates into CASSLLTRDTDTQYF.

V usage is TRBV5-1 and J usage is TRBJ2-1; 13 bases map to TRBD2. The germline V gene encodes CDR1 SGHRS and CDR2 YFSETQ. V lost 5 bases and J lost 0; bases outside the gene matches: 5. The CDR3 covers 17 residues. The CDR3 bases are TGCGCCAGCAGATCAGGACTAGCGGGGGCCTCCTACAATGAGCAGTTCTTC. Translating it yields CASRSGLAGASYNEQFF.

The chain employs TRBV6-1 and TRBJ1-2; 8 bases agree with TRBD1. Germline V lookup: CDR1 MNHNS, CDR2 SASEGT. This CDR3 comprises 14 residues. The J segment lost 8 bases and the V segment lost 0 bases, leaving 5 bases of the junction unmatched. For the CDR3, the DNA is TGTGCCAGCAGTGAAGCGTACAGGGGGGGAGGCTACACCTTC. Its translation is CASSEAYRGGGYTF.

V gene TRBV2 combines with J gene TRBJ1-1; no reliable D call. V gave up 7 bases and J gave up 1 base, with 10 bases separating them. This CDR3 is 13 amino acids long. Germline assignment: CDR1 SNHLY and CDR2 FYNNEI. In nucleotides, the CDR3 is TGTGCCAGCATGCGAGATTCGAACACTGAAGCTTTCTTT. Protein sequence: CASMRDSNTEAFF. The variable domain in full, with the rest retrieved from reference TRBV2 and TRBJ1-1, is EPEVTQTPSHQVTQMGQEVILRCVPISNHLYFYWYRQILGQKVEFLVSFYNNEISEKSEIFDDQFSVERPDGSNFTLKIRSTKLEDSAMYFCASMRDSNTEAFFGQGTRLTVV.

The rearrangement joins TRBV25-1 to TRBJ2-7; D is tentatively TRBD1 or TRBD2 (5 bases each). The V gene's germline CDR1 is MGHDK and CDR2 SYGVNS. This CDR3 spans 14 amino acids. The germline V and J ends were trimmed by 5 bases and 5 bases, with 16 bases remaining between them. This chain's CDR3 is CASSSPTGRHEQYF. DNA of the CDR3: TGTGCCAGCAGTTCACCTACGGGACGCCACGAGCAGTACTTC.

As for this clonotype: Compared with germline, one end of the junction differs, possibly owing to a read error. This chain uses TRBV6-2 or TRBV6-3 with TRBJ2-7; D unclear. CDR1 MNHEY and CDR2 SVGEGT come from the germline V gene. This CDR3 comprises 15 residues. In DNA, the CDR3 is TGCGCCAGCAGTTACTCGATCGCAGATTTGTACGAGCAGTACTTC. Translating gives CASSYSIADLYEQYF.

The chain has TRBV6-6 and TRBJ1-4; 8 positions agree with TRBD1. The junction had 10 bases not matched to a gene; V was cut back by 2 bases and J by 8 bases. CDR1 and CDR2 from the germline V gene are MNHNY and SVGAGI (reference sequence). The CDR3 is 16 residues long. The CDR3 here is CASSYPQGEDNEKLFF. CDR3 in DNA: TGTGCCAGCAGTTACCCACAGGGGGAAGATAACGAAAAACTGTTTTTT.

The chain recombines TRBV5-1 with TRBJ1-1, with D uncertain. The length of the CDR3 is 15 residues. CDR1 is SGHRS and CDR2 is YFSETQ in the germline V gene. V gave up 0 bases and J gave up 0 bases, with 9 bases separating them. The CDR3 sequence: CASSLVANLNTEAFF. The CDR3 DNA sequence: TGCGCCAGCAGCTTGGTTGCAAATTTGAACACTGAAGCTTTCTTT.

This clonotype was detected only a few times. The chain links TRBV5-1 to TRBJ2-7; D possibly uses TRBD1 or TRBD2 (5 bases each). Per germline, CDR1 SGHRS and CDR2 YFSETQ. The CDR3 spans 13 residues. V was pared by 4 bases and J by 3 bases, with 11 bases between. CDR3 sequence: CASSGDGGYEQYF. The CDR3 DNA follows: TGCGCCAGCAGCGGGGATGGGGGCTACGAGCAGTACTTC.

CDR3 DNA: TGTGCCAGCAGCTCCTCCGGGACTAGCGGGGGGTATGAGCAGTTCTTC. Translating it yields CASSSSGTSGGYEQFF. This sequence joins TRBV7-3 and TRBJ2-1, with 15 bases identical to TRBD2. The ends lost 4 bases at V and 8 bases at J; junction bases unmatched: 6. The CDR3 length is 16 residues. In germline, CDR1 is SGHTA, CDR2 FQGTGA.

J is TRBJ2-7 and V is TRBV20-1; 12 bases line up with TRBD1. Germline V lookup: CDR1 DFQATT, CDR2 SNEGSKA (reference sequence). J was trimmed by 6 bases and V by 6 bases; bases with no gene match: 3. The CDR3 contains 12 residues. The CDR3, as DNA: TGCAGTGCGTGGGACAGGGGGCGCGAGCAGTACTTC. It codes for CSAWDRGREQYF.

This clonotype occurred a few times. The chain combines TRBV20-1 with TRBJ1-2; 7 bases fit TRBD1. The CDR3 is 13 residues long. J gave up 4 bases and V 4 bases, and 6 bases lay outside the gene matches. The germline CDR1 and CDR2 sequences are DFQATT and SNEGSKA (reference sequence). CDR3 residues: CSATAGTAYGYTF. The DNA for the CDR3 is TGCAGTGCTACGGCCGGGACAGCCTATGGCTACACCTTC.